This T cell receptor beta chain was observed in a study of blood T cell repertoires in COVID-19. Study-level background: The United States, Italy and Spain were the sources of the acute and convalescent COVID-19 samples.

Researchers sorted participants into cohorts using their self-reported clinical history. Measured with immunoSEQ multiplex PCR; TCRdb has only the in-frame clones, and not every one. The sample lists about 260,000 clones, roughly 83% occurring once. CDR3 length: 15 residues. V was clipped by 1 base and J by 0 bases; unmatched bases: 2. Germline V gene lookup returns CDR1 LNHDA and CDR2 SQIVND (reference sequence). The V gene is TRBV19, the J gene TRBJ1-2; 7 nucleotides agree with TRBD1. The TCR sequence derives from a woman in her 50s who had recovered from COVID-19. The sequenced sample consisted of PBMCs or T cells enriched from blood (not recorded which). This CDR3 is CASSIAGQANYGYTF. DNA of the CDR3: TGTGCCAGTAGTATAGCTGGACAGGCTAACTATGGCTACACCTTC. The full variable domain, in which reference TRBV19 and TRBJ1-2 provide the parts outside the CDR3, is DGGITQSPKYLFRKEGQNVTLSCEQNLNHDAMYWYRQDPGQGLRLIYYSQIVNDFQKGDIAEGYSVSREKKESFPLTVTSAQKNPTAFYLCASSIAGQANYGYTFGSGTRLTVV.